This T cell receptor (beta chain) emerged from a study of beta chain features in type 1 diabetes. General study points: Fewer junction insertions and more nucleotide deletions appeared in type 1 diabetes patients. Cells expressing TCR highly could be over-represented by cDNA sequencing. All four CD4+ subsets of Type 1 diabetes patients contained TCRB CDR3s that were moderately but significantly shorter. HLA effects on TCRB rearrangement stayed unresolved here.

Each donor gave one heparinised blood draw averaging approximately 100 mL. This clone has just a few counts. Its specificity is unknown. The isolated RNA, all of it, was reverse transcribed, so expressed TCRB transcripts were what got sequenced. Clones were read by immunoSEQ multiplex PCR, and TCRdb kept only the in-frame ones, dropping some. The sample records about 340,000 clones, roughly 14% being singletons. Germline trimming cut 0 bases from V and 0 bases from J; bases unmatched to any gene: 4. The CDR3 is made up of 16 amino acids. Germline CDR1 SGHNT, CDR2 YYREEE (reference sequence). The sequence came from a woman between 18 and 30 years old with type 1 diabetes. The V and J genes are TRBV5-4 and TRBJ2-3; 7 bases match TRBD1. The sample comprised naive CD4+ T cells from blood. DNA of the CDR3: TGTGCCAGCAGCTTGGTCGTGGGACAGAGCACAGATACGCAGTATTTT. Its translation is CASSLVVGQSTDTQYF.